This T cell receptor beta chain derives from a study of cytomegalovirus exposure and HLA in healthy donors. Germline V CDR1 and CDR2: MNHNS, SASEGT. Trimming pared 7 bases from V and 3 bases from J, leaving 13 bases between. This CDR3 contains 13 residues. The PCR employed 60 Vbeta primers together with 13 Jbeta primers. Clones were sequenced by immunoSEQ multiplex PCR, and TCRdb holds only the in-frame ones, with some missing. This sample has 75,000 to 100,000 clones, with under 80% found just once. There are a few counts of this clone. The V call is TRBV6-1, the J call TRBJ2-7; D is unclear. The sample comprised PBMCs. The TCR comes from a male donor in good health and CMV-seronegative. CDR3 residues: CASTEPGFYEQYF. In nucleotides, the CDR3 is TGTGCCAGCACCGAACCCGGTTTCTACGAGCAGTACTTC.